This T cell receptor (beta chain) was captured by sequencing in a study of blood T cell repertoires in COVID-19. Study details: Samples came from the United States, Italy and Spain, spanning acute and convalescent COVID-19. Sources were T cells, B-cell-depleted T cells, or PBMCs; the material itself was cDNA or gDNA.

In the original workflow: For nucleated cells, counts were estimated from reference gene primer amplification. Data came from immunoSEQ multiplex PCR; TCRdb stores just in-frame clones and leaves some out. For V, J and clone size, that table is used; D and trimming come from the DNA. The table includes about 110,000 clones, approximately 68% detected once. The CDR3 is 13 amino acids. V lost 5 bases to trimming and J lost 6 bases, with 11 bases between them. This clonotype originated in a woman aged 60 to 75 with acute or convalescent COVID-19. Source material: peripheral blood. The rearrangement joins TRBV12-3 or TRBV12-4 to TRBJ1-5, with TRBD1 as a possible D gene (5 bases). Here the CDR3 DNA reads TGTGCCAGCAGTCAGGGCTGGGGTCAGCCCCAGCATTTT. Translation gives CASSQGWGQPQHF.